The next 14 T cell receptor beta chains were all read from a single sample in a study of blood T cells in healthy people across ages. The second PCR ran about 6 to 12 cycles with a sample-barcoded 5' primer and J-beta primers. MiXCR, run by TCRdb on the 5' RACE reads, gives a single entry per CDR3 protein. This table has 920,000 or so distinct CDR3 sequences, more than 35% appearing once. Sample: blood. These receptors originate from a woman aged 60-70 years in good health.

The chain recombines TRBV3-1 with TRBJ2-3, with D maybe TRBD1 (6 bases). The CDR3 length is 12 residues. V lost 4 bases to trimming and J lost 13 bases, with 15 bases between them. CDR1 is LGHDT, CDR2 YNNKEL, per germline (reference sequence). This chain's CDR3 is CASSLPTGSKYF. CDR3 DNA: TGTGCCAGCAGCCTTCCTACAGGGTCAAAGTATTTT.

The genes are TRBV24-1 and TRBJ1-4; 11 bases are shared with TRBD1. This CDR3 is built from 15 residues. Germline CDR1 reads KGHDR; CDR2 reads SFDVKD. V dropped 4 bases and J dropped 6; count of bases not matched to a gene: 3. The CDR3 sequence is CATSDPDRGHEKLFF. DNA of the CDR3: TGTGCCACCAGTGACCCGGACAGGGGGCATGAAAAACTGTTTTTT.

The chain is built from TRBV28 and TRBJ2-7, with D tentatively TRBD1 or TRBD2 (7 bases each). The CDR3 totals 14 residues. V gave up 8 bases and J gave up 0 bases, with 14 bases separating them. Germline CDR1 reads MDHEN; CDR2 reads SYDVKM. Here the CDR3 DNA reads TGTGCCAGCTGGGGGGGGACAGCCTCCTACGAGCAGTACTTC. It specifies CASWGGTASYEQYF.

The genes are TRBV18 and TRBJ2-1; D is ambiguous. Germline lookup yields CDR1 KGHSH and CDR2 LQKENI. V lost 0 bases and J lost 8, with 8 bases in between. This CDR3 comprises 13 residues. CDR3: CASSPPAGDEQFF. The CDR3 DNA reads as TGTGCCAGCTCACCACCTGCTGGCGATGAGCAGTTCTTC.

This clonotype was seen ten or more times. A much larger clone lies a single base off, so this may be a read error. The gene calls are TRBV20-1 and TRBJ2-5; D possibly corresponds to TRBD2 (5 bases). This CDR3 region has 11 residues. From germline, CDR1 is DFQATT and CDR2 SNEGSKA (reference sequence). V was pared by 5 bases and J by 11 bases, with 15 bases between. CDR3 loop: CSADRTFEQYF. CDR3 in DNA: TGCAGTGCTGATAGGACTTTTGAGCAGTACTTC.

This clonotype was found a few times. As DNA, the CDR3 is TGTGCCAGCAGCCCGGACGAGGGGACGCTCTACGAGCAGTACTTC. Translation: CASSPDEGTLYEQYF. V and J are TRBV12-3 or TRBV12-4 and TRBJ2-7; D is possibly TRBD1 or TRBD2 (5 bases each). With 6 bases removed from V and 3 bases from J, the gap between germline ends came to 18 bases. This CDR3 comprises 15 residues.

The chain uses TRBV9 and TRBJ2-5, with a possible D match to TRBD2 (6 bases). TRBJ2-7 matches the DNA end more closely, so the J call is doubtful. Germline-derived CDR1 and CDR2 are SGDLS and YYNGEE. This CDR3 comprises 14 residues. CDR3 amino acids: CASSREILGNEQYF. The CDR3 DNA sequence: TGTGCCAGCAGTCGGGAGATCCTAGGGAACGAGCAGTACTTC.

This chain joins TRBV21-1 and TRBJ1-5; TRBD1, the table's D call, was not compared with the DNA. TRBV21-1 is reported as a pseudogene. This CDR3 is 16 amino acids long. The CDR3 sequence is CARGRGQGYSNQPQHF. CDR3 coding DNA: TGTGCCAGGGGTCGGGGACAGGGCTATAGCAATCAGCCCCAGCATTTT.

This clonotype was counted between two and nine times. The CDR3 DNA reads TGTGCCTGGGGGAAGGGCCTGGGCAACTATGGCTACACCTTC. Residues: CAWGKGLGNYGYTF. The chain is built from TRBV30 and TRBJ1-2; D remains unclear. V dropped 5 bases and J dropped 2 bases, with 15 bases sitting between them. Germline V gene lookup returns CDR1 GTSNPN and CDR2 SVGIG (reference sequence). The CDR3 loop spans 14 amino acids.

A few counts support this clonotype. The chain links TRBV6-5 to TRBJ2-5; 7 bases map to TRBD2. V dropped 11 bases and J dropped 5; count of bases not matched to a gene: 2. This CDR3 spans 10 amino acids. Germline V CDR1 and CDR2: MNHEY, SVGAGI. The CDR3 nucleotides read TGTGCCGCCGGGGGGGAGACCCAGTACTTC. As protein: CAAGGETQYF.

This clonotype was picked up one time. The V and J genes are TRBV12-3 or TRBV12-4 and TRBJ2-1; 9 nucleotides line up with TRBD1. This CDR3 has 14 amino acids. The V segment lost 5 bases and the J segment 8 bases; nucleotides outside the gene matches: 7. The CDR3 protein is CASSQDRGGDEQFF. CDR3 coding DNA: TGTGCCAGCAGTCAGGACAGGGGCGGCGATGAGCAGTTCTTC.

This clonotype has just a few counts. The chain links TRBV12-3 or TRBV12-4 to TRBJ2-5; TRBD1 might be the D (6 bases). The CDR3 spans 13 residues. V dropped 4 bases and J dropped 5 bases, with 11 bases sitting between them. CDR3 amino acids: CASSSQGPETQYF. In DNA form, the CDR3 reads TGTGCCAGCAGTTCACAGGGACCCGAGACCCAGTACTTC.

This clonotype was recorded at least ten times. This chain joins TRBV10-3 and TRBJ2-5; D remains ambiguous. Germline V gene sequence: CDR1 ENHRY, CDR2 SYGVKD. The V end was cut by 2 bases, the J end by 7 bases, with 14 bases between. The CDR3 spans 14 residues. CDR3 amino acids: CAISEDDLWWTQYF. The CDR3 nucleotides read TGTGCCATCAGTGAGGACGACCTGTGGTGGACCCAGTACTTC.

This clonotype was detected only a few times. The V and J genes are TRBV28 and TRBJ2-4; 7 bases match TRBD1. CDR3 length: 17 residues. Germline lookup yields CDR1 MDHEN and CDR2 SYDVKM. With 7 bases clipped from V and 1 base from J, the junction kept 13 bases outside the gene matches. The CDR3 sequence: CASNGVTGYGAKNIQYF. The CDR3 nucleotides read TGTGCCAGCAACGGTGTGACAGGGTATGGGGCCAAAAACATTCAGTACTTC.